This T cell receptor (beta chain) was recovered during a study of T cells after yellow fever vaccination. Study-wide context: SMART-Seq v4 Ultra Low Input handled preparation of low-cell-number fractions.

TCR cDNA, made by 5'RACE template switching, carried an added universal primer site and UMIs. One entry per CDR3 protein, called by TCRdb with MiXCR from the 5' RACE reads. Here the sample spans 100,000 to 150,000 distinct CDR3 sequences, roughly 15% being singletons. Findings and limits, study-wide: Re-detected after boosting: most primary clones, more than 95% of CD4 and about 85% of CD8. From the bulk population, abundant clonotypes could contaminate and appear within FACS-sorted repertoires.

The germline gives CDR1 SGHDT, CDR2 YYEEEE. V shed 4 bases, J shed 5 bases, and the junction held 13 bases outside the gene matches. This CDR3 is 16 amino acids long. This clonotype was counted a few times. Its target is unknown. Sequencing was performed on CD8+ T cells sorted from PBMCs, taken 5 days after the yellow fever booster vaccination. The chain uses TRBV5-6 and TRBJ2-5; 8 nucleotides line up with TRBD2. The clonotype originates from a man younger than 35 who received the YFV17D yellow fever vaccine. This CDR3 is CASSPEGLRGGETQYF. The CDR3 DNA sequence: TGTGCCAGCAGCCCGGAAGGTCTACGGGGGGGCGAGACCCAGTACTTC.